This T cell receptor beta chain was recovered during a study of T cell changes during pregnancy in multiple sclerosis (dated by TCRdb to about 2019). In terms of the full investigation: The study looked at changes in the T cell repertoire across pregnancy in women with multiple sclerosis.

The library was produced with the immunoSEQ multiplex PCR assay. TCRdb took this table from immuneACCESS and kept in-frame rearrangements with V and J called. Such tables lack part of the clones; where checked against another copy, unresolved V genes explain under half of the gap, and the rest is unexplained. The sample yields 50,000 to 60,000 clones; about nine tenths were counted once. 2% to 2.5% of the sample comes from the top ten. In the case of this clone: Its antigen specificity is not known. No base quality values were provided; no much bigger clone lies one nucleotide off.

The sequencing here drew on peripheral blood, taken in the first trimester of pregnancy. The clonotype originates from a female donor in good health, enrolled as a control in a pregnancy study.

The CDR3 region reads CASSPPDRSLAKNIQYF. The DNA is as follows: TGTGCCAGCTCACCACCGGACAGGTCGCTAGCCAAAAACATTCAGTACTTC. This receptor chain uses TRBV18 and TRBJ2-4; 7 middle bases align to TRBD1. The CDR3 contains 17 residues, cysteine and phenylalanine counted. Only the CDR3 portion is preserved as DNA: 51 bases, with reading frame beginning at the first base. The germline V gene yields KGHSH for CDR1 and LQKENI for CDR2. After removal of 0 bases from V and 0 bases from J, the junction retains 5 bases not matched to a gene. The full variable domain, with segments outside the CDR3 supplied by the reference TRBV18 and TRBJ2-4 proteins, appears as NAGVMQNPRHLVRRRGQEARLRCSPMKGHSHVYWYRQLPEEGLKFMVYLQKENIIDESGMPKERFSAEFPKEGPSILRIQQVVRGDSAAYFCASSPPDRSLAKNIQYFGAGTRLSVL.